This T cell receptor beta chain was observed in a study of T cells in Graves' hyperthyroidism and ophthalmopathy. The table lists this clonotype with many counts. There were TCR beta CDR3 regions amplified from RNA transcripts. RT-PCR in the first round (using the HTBI primer set) targeted the TCR CDR3. TCRdb fed the multiplex PCR reads into MiXCR, producing one record per CDR3 protein. Of about 300,000 distinct CDR3 sequences in the sample, about an eighth were seen once. CDR1 is SEHNR and CDR2 is FQNEAQ in the germline V gene (reference sequence). This CDR3 region has 19 residues. V shed 6 bases and J shed 4 bases, with 30 bases lying between them.

The genes are TRBV7-9 and TRBJ2-5; D possibly matches TRBD1 or TRBD2 (9 bases each). Sequenced material: blood. The sequence came from a woman younger than 45 with Graves' hyperthyroidism that later progressed to Graves' ophthalmopathy. The CDR3 region has the DNA TGTGCCAGCAGTCCTAGGACAGGGGAAGTAGCGGGAGCTGGAGAGACCCAGTACTTC. Translated, it gives CASSPRTGEVAGAGETQYF.